The entry below gives a single T cell receptor (beta chain) sequence along with its context. This receptor's antigen is unknown. Base qualities are not at hand, and no much larger clone is one base apart. The library came from the immunoSEQ multiplex PCR assay. For the multiplex PCR, a mixture combining 60 forward primers for TCR Vbeta segments and 13 reverse primers for TCR Jbeta segments was used. The CDR3 region of rearranged TCR beta genes was amplified from genomic DNA with a multiplex PCR assay. The Illumina HiSeq System was used to sequence the amplified TCR beta libraries as 87-base-pair reads. The paper's data handling went like this. Across the 700 or so repertoires, a later analysis counted roughly 77 million unique TCR beta chains, around 10 million of which were shared by at least two donors. To remove PCR and sequencing errors, raw reads were error-corrected and collapsed into unique sequences using a nearest-neighbor algorithm that merged closely related sequences. V, D and J gene segments were assigned by aligning CDR3 sequences to IMGT reference sequences. For a sequence to be retained, a match of at least six nucleotides to both a V gene segment and a J gene segment was required. A rearrangement was called productive if the CDR3 had no stop codons and remained in frame with V and J, and every other rearrangement was called non-productive. Following IMGT convention, CDR3 was defined as the stretch from the second conserved V-encoded cysteine up to the conserved J-encoded phenylalanine. The earlier analysis of about 530 of the donors excluded any sequence lacking an unambiguous match to a single V gene segment. An earlier analysis of fewer than 650 of the donors classified V segments as functional when productive rearrangements were above 56.7% and as segregating when the standard deviation between donors was above 5%. A statistical classification framework was built to diagnose cytomegalovirus status from the catalog of TCR beta chain sequences. A later analysis assigned V and J genes by comparing TCR nucleotide sequences with IMGT/GENE-DB human TR gene sequences. Using the TCRdist pipeline, a later analysis assigned CDR3 sequences along with most-parsimonious VDJ recombination scenarios. In a later analysis, every TCR beta chain was defined by the combination of its CDR3 amino acid sequence and its V-gene family, and reads without a unique V-gene family were dropped. As a way to deal with suspected cross-contamination and a sequencing artifact, a later analysis dropped roughly 600 nucleotide sequences that were highly shared and had low generation probability. For each public chain, a later analysis derived a clonal expansion index from normalized ranks of inferred template counts within each repertoire. In a later analysis, generation probabilities were computed using a VDJ recombination model fitted to out-of-frame rearrangements, and the results were checked against IGoR. In a later analysis, hypergeometric tests were used to score TCR-TCR, TCR-HLA and TCR-CMV co-occurrence, with a repertoire-size bias correction applied to TCR pairs. A later analysis estimated false discovery rates by permuting HLA or CMV assignments 20 times. A later analysis grouped co-occurring TCRs with DBSCAN, adding TCRdist sequence similarity when clustering within HLA-allele-positive subsets. For co-occurrence clustering, repertoires with fewer than 30,000 or more than 120,000 public chains were excluded, along with about five repertoires with anomalous nucleotide sharing. The immuneACCESS repertoire file appears here via TCRdb, limited to in-frame rearrangements. These files lack a portion of the clones; in checked studies, under half of the deficit traces to unresolved V genes, and the cause of the others is not known. For V, J and clone size, that table is used; D and trimming come from the DNA. In this sample the table shows roughly 130,000 clones, about 80% of which occur a single time. 2% to 3% of the sample goes to the ten largest clones.

In total, about 650 healthy bone marrow donors made up the cohort. At the time of sampling, every cohort member was nominally healthy, though immune exposures that went unrecorded were likely present. The donor was CMV seronegative and was included in the group of a few hundred seronegative cohort members. Every donor gave a peripheral blood sample, and the peripheral blood mononuclear cells from that sample were used for TCR beta sequencing. The Qiagen DNeasy Blood Extraction Kit was used to extract genomic DNA from the blood cell samples. This sample was included in a study of cytomegalovirus exposure and HLA in healthy donors (dated by TCRdb to the late 2010s). Notes on the research overall: An earlier analysis of more than 550 of the donors reported 276 Gb of sequence data and about 120 million unique TCR beta sequences obtained from some 170 million T cells. Roughly 300 gigabases of sequencing data and tens of millions of unique TCR sequences made up an early release that covered approximately 650 HLA-typed donors. Among the approximately 400 genotyped donors, around 81% belonged to the genetic ancestry cluster associated with self-reported Caucasian donors. The aim of the study was to test whether cataloging public T cell receptors could identify signatures of past pathogen exposure. Using immunosequencing, the study profiled T cell repertoires from around 680 subjects and related those repertoires to cytomegalovirus serostatus. A separate validation cohort of roughly 110 different subjects was used in addition to the 666-subject first cohort. To predict cytomegalovirus infection status, the study brought together high-throughput TCR immunosequencing, statistical association of individual TCRs with disease status, and machine learning. To study patterns of TCR occurrence, a later analysis re-analyzed previously published TCR beta repertoires from 700 or so donors and added high-resolution HLA genotyping. Rather than drawing on any new phenotypic data, the later analysis identified candidate immune exposures from TCR beta sequences and the way those sequences occurred across donors. An earlier analysis of about 600 of the donors used high-throughput TCR beta sequencing to judge whether each TCR beta V gene segment behaved as functional or pseudogenic. Alongside the repertoire data, information on donor age, sex, ethnicity and CMV serostatus was compiled. Genome-wide SNP genotypes for about 65% of the roughly 670 donors were used in a later genetic analysis, which treated that subset as a discovery cohort. Every discovery cohort repertoire had been produced on one sequencing platform. Both class I and class II loci were covered by HLA typing, at four-digit resolution. The number of typed donors differed by locus: about 620-640 for A, B, C, DRB1 and DQB1; 522 for DQA1; around 580 for DPA1; and approximately 450 for DPB1. Roughly 5 DR-DQ haplotypes were handled as single units for association and clustering, since linkage in the cohort was strong. Among some 400 genotyped donors of the cohort, an average of about 240,000 unique TCR beta nucleotide sequences were sequenced per donor, around a sixth of them non-productive. Overall study outcomes, separate from this receptor: A later genetic analysis reported fewer N-insertions in productive TCRs among donors in an Asian-associated ancestry cluster than the approximately 700-donor mean. The 87-base-pair reads could not distinguish some IMGT-functional V segments, including TRBV6-2 and TRBV6-3, so those segments were excluded. In vitro tests confirmed that a few of the cytomegalovirus-associated TCR beta chains recognize cytomegalovirus antigens. In a later analysis, several top co-occurrence clusters were reported to appear linked to parvovirus B19, influenza, CMV and Epstein-Barr virus. Immune exposure information for the cohort was limited to CMV serostatus. Because counts were too low, 15 or so rarely observed V segments, including chromosome 9 orphons, were excluded from the earlier analysis of roughly 580 of the donors. Across donors, most TCR sequences were observed very rarely, whereas some public TCRs were present in many individuals. In a later analysis, 16,951 TCR beta sequences were associated with specific HLA alleles at a false discovery rate of 0.05. In this cohort, only TCR beta chains were sequenced, and detectable features were limited by the absence of alpha or paired-chain data. In the study, about 150 TCR beta chains were listed as associated with cytomegalovirus. A group of highly shared sequence variants was considered likely to be a technical artifact of the sequencing pipeline. Sequencing depth was assumed to be roughly uniform across donors in the presence/absence analyses, though that assumption may not hold. Assigning TCR associations to individual alleles was difficult when HLA alleles, especially DR and DQ, strongly co-occurred. In an earlier analysis of 500 to 650 of the donors, most TCR beta V segments appeared in productive rearrangements about 87% or about 30% of the time, broadly matching IMGT annotations. A further reported finding was that TCR beta sequences accurately predicted the HLA-A and HLA-B alleles for most subjects in the first cohort. V-gene and J-gene trimming of TCR beta chains was associated with a missense DCLRE1C variant in a later genetic analysis, and the association was replicated in an independent cohort. It was suggested by the authors that the approach could potentially be generalized to other disease states and immunological phenotypes. Linkage disequilibrium might explain the correlated functional status among segregating V segments, but an unknown experimental factor could not be ruled out. According to a later analysis, TCR association rates differed among HLA loci, with DRB1 alleles showing the most associated TCRs and HLA-C alleles showing the fewest. HLA typing was unavailable for some donors at each locus, so association tests used only the typed subset. The classifier was reported to diagnose cytomegalovirus status with high specificity and sensitivity in both the original and validation cohorts. A later analysis found that HLA-associated TCR beta chains were more clonally expanded and had lower generation probabilities than equally common non-associated chains. A later analysis found that most CMV-associated TCR beta chains appeared HLA-restricted, with HLA associations seemingly driven largely by CMV exposure.

V gives up 1 base and J gives up 1 base, and the segment between their germline ends measures 7 bases. The CDR3 numbers 14 residues from cysteine through phenylalanine. Kept here is only the CDR3 DNA, which spans 42 bases and is read in frame from base 1. In the germline V gene, CDR1 corresponds to MDHEN and CDR2 to SYDVKM. The clonotype originates from a man aged 30-40 years in good health and CMV-seronegative. Sequencing used PBMCs. The sequence is built from TRBV28 and TRBJ1-2, with the D segment identity uncertain. Here is the DNA: TGTGCCAGCAGTTTATTTCTGAGTAACTATGGCTACACCTTC. Translation gives CASSLFLSNYGYTF.